What follows describes a single T cell receptor (beta chain). Its antigen is unknown. CDR3 length: 14 residues. Trimming took off 6 bases at V and 7 bases at J, with 16 bases between the two ends. The germline V gene has CDR1 SGHRS and CDR2 YFSETQ. The investigators amplified TCR beta CDR3 regions from RNA transcripts. First-round RT-PCR targeting the TCR CDR3 was performed with the HTBI primer set. TCRdb re-called the multiplex PCR reads with MiXCR, one entry per CDR3 protein. The sample lists about 690,000 distinct CDR3 sequences; 17% were seen once. This entry is derived from a study of T cells in Graves' hyperthyroidism and ophthalmopathy. Study in general: Specimen type is peripheral blood, collected at initial diagnosis prior to any treatment. Broader study findings: Ophthalmopathy could be told apart from stable hyperthyroidism with a 13 V-J model.

Graves' hyperthyroidism showing no ophthalmopathy progression within 18 months was considered stable. Uncontrolled infection, other autoimmune disease, pregnancy or lactation barred patients from enrollment. The chain combines TRBV5-1 with TRBJ1-4, with D tentatively TRBD1 (6 bases). The TCR sequence derives from a man in his fifties or sixties with Graves' hyperthyroidism. The sample consisted of blood. The CDR3 bases are TGCGCCAGCACCGACGGGGGGGCCGGTGAAAAACTGTTTTTT. Translated: CASTDGGAGEKLFF.